These T cell receptor beta chains were read from a single sample in a study of cytomegalovirus exposure and HLA in healthy donors. Sequencing was performed with immunoSEQ multiplex PCR; in TCRdb, only in-frame clones are kept and a portion is missing. The table lists nearly 110,000 clones, 77% of them singletons, with approximately 4.2% in the top ten. The material sequenced was PBMCs. Every receptor here comes from a male donor in good health and CMV-seronegative. Each CDR3 is given without its conserved first and last residue. Fields, in order: CDR3 protein, V gene, J gene, clone size. Clone sizes are given selectively: once, few, many, or a class where the clone is expanded.

ASSPLGDLNQPQH,TRBV18,TRBJ1-5,NA
ASSYPSGRSNEQF,TRBV5-1,TRBJ2-1,NA
ASSSPGQIYEQY,TRBV19,TRBJ2-7,NA
ASRGGASSYEQY,TRBV27,TRBJ2-7,NA
ASSSPGGDEQF,TRBV5-4,TRBJ2-1,NA
ASKKTGTGKDVAF,TRBV19,TRBJ1-1,NA
ASSIPGGTNYGYT,TRBV19,TRBJ1-2,NA
ASSEFGQGNTGELF,TRBV6-4,TRBJ2-2,NA
ASSPTSGESYNEQF,TRBV4-2,TRBJ2-1,NA
ASSETGGPYNEQF,TRBV25-1,TRBJ2-1,NA
ASSRRGANTEAF,TRBV7-8,TRBJ1-1,NA
ASSLAGGTSGVYEQY,TRBV7-8,TRBJ2-7,few
ASSRGGTSGIRVGETQY,TRBV7-8,TRBJ2-5,NA
SATRGNTIY,TRBV29-1,TRBJ1-3,NA
ATSRSAGNTEAF,TRBV15,TRBJ1-1,NA
ASSPRQRPTDTQY,TRBV7-9,TRBJ2-3,few
ASRGLAGGDNEQF,TRBV27,TRBJ2-1,NA
ASSYLRNTEAF,TRBV6-5,TRBJ1-1,few
ASSIGLAGTVGTQY,TRBV5-4,TRBJ2-5,few
ASSTGLGHEQY,TRBV28,TRBJ2-7,NA
ASSLSPGGGELF,TRBV5-6,TRBJ2-2,NA
ASSIDLGLESYTIEQY,TRBV19,TRBJ2-7,NA
ASSHRTSGTYEQY,TRBV19,TRBJ2-7,NA
ASSTGQIQETQY,TRBV7-7,TRBJ2-5,NA
ASRQGSNQPQH,TRBV6-5,TRBJ1-5,NA
ASSLNQLTAYEQY,TRBV5-1,TRBJ2-7,few
ASSLAGEEYEQY,TRBV6-1,TRBJ2-7,NA
ARMEPAIYYEQY,TRBV19,TRBJ2-7,NA
ASSGGLAGETTQY,TRBV5-6,TRBJ2-3,NA